One and the same sample provided the 23 T cell receptor beta chains below, sequenced in a study of tumor-infiltrating lymphocytes in primary liver carcinoma. The researchers obtained blood RNA from unsorted whole blood and also extracted germline DNA. Starting from roughly 540 ng of total RNA, TCR beta cDNA was produced with a primer in the constant region. Construction of TCR beta libraries relied on three successive nested multiplex PCR rounds employing slightly modified ARM-PCR. TRBV1-TRBV30 forward primers paired with a C-beta reverse primer drove the first two PCR rounds, 10 cycles each. TCRdb re-called the multiplex PCR reads with MiXCR, one entry per CDR3 protein. The profile shows 300,000 to 400,000 distinct CDR3 sequences, about 60% of them singletons. Sequenced sample: peripheral blood. All receptors come from a man in his forties with primary liver carcinoma and hepatitis B virus infection.

The DNA for the CDR3 is TGTGCCAGCAGCTTAAATCAGGCTAGCGCCTTCGATGAGCAGTTCTTC. Translation: CASSLNQASAFDEQFF. The rearrangement joins TRBV7-8 to TRBJ2-1; D possibly corresponds to TRBD2 (6 bases). The germline V gene has CDR1 SGHVS and CDR2 FQNEAQ. Between the trimmed V and J ends, which lost 2 bases and 8 bases, there was a span of 19 bases. This CDR3 is 16 amino acids long.

The chain employs TRBV6-1 and TRBJ2-2; TRBD1 matches at 7 bases. The CDR3 loop spans 16 amino acids. CDR1 and CDR2 (germline): MNHNS, SASEGT. Losses at the gene ends were 10 bases for V and 5 bases for J; bases not matched to a gene: 16. The CDR3 region is CANTPEGQWGTGELFF. CDR3 sequence (DNA): TGTGCCAACACCCCAGAGGGACAGTGGGGGACCGGGGAGCTGTTTTTT.

Notes on this clonotype: One junction end does not reproduce the germline sequence, and a read error may be involved. The chain combines TRBV4-3 with TRBJ2-7; D is perhaps TRBD1 (5 bases). The CDR3 is made up of 17 amino acids. Germline assignment: CDR1 LGHNA and CDR2 YSLEER. CDR3 nucleotide sequence: TGTGCCGGCAGCCAAGGGCCTTTAGGGGCGACGACCTACGAGCAGTACTTC. Translating it yields CAGSQGPLGATTYEQYF.

As concerns this clonotype: An end of the junction differs from the germline gene, which may be a read error. The CDR3 sequence: CASSRTLGDQCF. In DNA, the CDR3 is TGTGCCAGCAGTCGTACCCTAGGCGATCAGTGCTTC. This chain connects TRBV6-6 to TRBJ2-7; D uncertain. This CDR3 is built from 12 residues. From germline, CDR1 is MNHNY and CDR2 SVGAGI (reference sequence).

In its sample, this clonotype was seen a few times. The chain carries TRBV18 and TRBJ1-2; D is ambiguous. The CDR3 extends over 14 amino acids. Trimming cost V 3 bases and J 4 bases, with 12 bases left between them. Germline CDR1 reads KGHSH; CDR2 reads LQKENI. The CDR3 sequence: CASSPDGRVYGYTF. The CDR3 DNA reads as TGTGCCAGCTCACCTGATGGACGGGTCTATGGCTACACCTTC.

The table lists this clonotype with many counts. The gene calls are TRBV11-2 and TRBJ2-7; 13 bases agree with TRBD2. The CDR3 totals 18 residues. J lost 0 bases, V lost 4 bases, and 9 bases had no gene match. Germline V gives CDR1 SGHAT, CDR2 FQNNGV. The CDR3 DNA reads TGTGCCAGCAGCTCTCTAGGACTAGCGGGAGTCCCCTCCTACGAGCAGTACTTC. Translated: CASSSLGLAGVPSYEQYF.

A note on this clonotype: One end of the junction is discordant with germline, which a read error may explain. V usage is TRBV28 and J usage is TRBJ2-3, with D perhaps matching TRBD1 (6 bases). The CDR3 sequence is 12 residues long. Germline V gives CDR1 MDHEN, CDR2 SYDVKM. The CDR3 region has the DNA TGTGTCAGCAGGGGTGTAGAAGATACGCAGTATTTT. It yields the protein CVSRGVEDTQYF.

As regards this clonotype: A much larger clonotype is one base distant, so this may be a read error. The chain has TRBV12-3 or TRBV12-4 and TRBJ2-3; no definite D call. Near its end, the DNA agrees better with TRBJ1-5, so the J call may be wrong. CDR3 length equals 16 residues. The CDR3 sequence: CASSQYSGRAIDTQHF. CDR3 nucleotide sequence: TGTGCCAGCAGTCAATATAGCGGGAGGGCCATAGATACGCAGCATTTT.

On this clonotype itself: Germline is not matched at one junction end, which may reflect a read error. The rearrangement links TRBV4-2 to TRBJ2-2; 9 bases fit TRBD1. This CDR3 spans 17 amino acids. Looked up from germline, CDR1 is LGHNA and CDR2 is YNFKEQ. CDR3 coding DNA: TGTACCAGCAGCCCTTTAGCTGGACAGGGGAACACCTGGGAGCTGTTTTTT. It codes for CTSSPLAGQGNTWELFF.

On this clonotype: It may be a read error: a sequence one base away is much more abundant. J is TRBJ2-1 and V is TRBV12-3 or TRBV12-4, with a weak D call TRBD1 (6 bases). This CDR3 region has 13 residues. V lost 5 bases to trimming and J lost 11 bases, with 16 bases between them. CDR3 loop: CASSRRTENKQFF. CDR3 coding DNA: TGTGCCAGCAGTCGGCGGACAGAGAATAAGCAGTTCTTC.

With respect to this clonotype: No conserved phenylalanine or tryptophan ends this CDR3, so it is likely a read error. The gene calls are TRBV4-3 and TRBJ1-2; D unclear. Germline V gene lookup returns CDR1 LGHNA and CDR2 YSLEER. The length of the CDR3 is 14 residues. This CDR3 reads CASSQDQANYGYTL. For the CDR3, the DNA is TGCGCCAGCAGCCAAGATCAGGCTAATTATGGCTACACCCTC.

V and J are TRBV10-3 and TRBJ2-2; 9 bases agree with TRBD2. The CDR3 runs 16 residues. Germline V CDR1 and CDR2: ENHRY, SYGVKD. The V and J ends lost 6 bases and 7 bases, in that order; junction bases with no gene match: 12. The CDR3 coding sequence is TGTGCCATCAGGGGGACTGAGCGGGGGGACAGCGGGGAGCTGTTTTTT. Its translation is CAIRGTERGDSGELFF.

This clonotype was counted between two and nine times. The chain carries TRBV4-1 and TRBJ2-3; D is unclear. The CDR3 runs to 18 residues. V was trimmed by 2 bases and J by 0 bases, leaving 18 bases between them. Per the germline V gene, CDR1 is MGHRA and CDR2 is YSYEKL. In DNA form, the CDR3 reads TGCGCCAGCAGCCAAAGCGAAGGCTACCGATCGAGCACAGATACGCAGTATTTT. It codes for CASSQSEGYRSSTDTQYF.

This clonotype has only a few counts. This chain uses TRBV30 with TRBJ1-1; TRBD1 might be the D (5 bases). The CDR3 covers 15 residues. The germline CDR1 and CDR2 sequences are GTSNPN and SVGIG (reference sequence). V was shortened by 2 bases and J by 0 bases, with 13 bases between the two germline ends. CDR3 nucleotide sequence: TGTGCCTGGAGTCACGTCGGGACGGTGAACACTGAAGCTTTCTTT. As protein: CAWSHVGTVNTEAFF.

As regards this clonotype: A much larger clone lies a single base off, so this may be a read error. V usage is TRBV12-3 or TRBV12-4 and J usage is TRBJ2-7, with D unclear. This CDR3 contains 10 residues. Trimming left V 8 bases short and J 6 bases short, with 8 bases between. CDR3 in DNA: TGTGCCAGCCCGCGGTTCGAGCAGTACGTC. Translation: CASPRFEQYV.

Comment on this clonotype: This may stem from a read error, because a much larger clone lies one nucleotide away. The chain carries TRBV29-1 and TRBJ2-1, with D possibly TRBD2 on 5 matching bases. The length of the CDR3 is 13 residues. V was pared by 8 bases and J by 6 bases, with 17 bases between. Germline loops: CDR1 SQVTM, CDR2 ANQGSEA. As DNA, the CDR3 is TGCAGCACTAGGGAAGGGCCCTGCAATGAGCAGTTCTTC. Protein: CSTREGPCNEQFF.

As regards this clonotype: At one of its ends the junction is not consistent with the germline gene, which may arise from a read error. The rearrangement joins TRBV29-1 to TRBJ1-1; unclear D gene. Germline CDR1 SQVTM, CDR2 ANQGSEA. The CDR3 is 13 amino acids. In DNA form, the CDR3 reads TGCAGCGCTCAGAACCAGAAGAACATTGAAGCTTTCTTT. It translates to CSAQNQKNIEAFF.

This clonotype was counted between two and nine times. This sequence joins TRBV10-3 and TRBJ2-4; possibly TRBD1 for D (7 bases). With 0 bases removed from V and 6 bases from J, the gap between germline ends came to 12 bases. There are 15 residues in the CDR3. Looked up from germline, CDR1 is ENHRY and CDR2 is SYGVKD. The CDR3 spells CAISESTGTSNIQYF. The CDR3 nucleotides read TGTGCCATCAGTGAGTCGACAGGGACTTCAAACATTCAGTACTTC.

This clonotype was detected only a few times. The chain carries TRBV6-6 and TRBJ2-5; D not certain. Trimming removed 8 bases at V and 6 bases at J, with 10 bases between. The CDR3 covers 11 residues. Germline CDR1 is MNHNY and CDR2 is SVGAGI (reference sequence). This chain's CDR3 is CASGVEKTQYF. The CDR3 nucleotides read TGTGCCAGCGGTGTGGAGAAGACCCAGTACTTC.

The chain joins TRBV7-9 to TRBJ2-5, with D possibly TRBD2 on 8 matching bases. Trimming took 8 bases from V and 4 from J, leaving 17 bases between them. Looked up from germline, CDR1 is SEHNR and CDR2 is FQNEAQ (reference sequence). The CDR3 is 14 residues long. The CDR3 coding sequence is TGTGCCAGCGGCCGGGAGGGGGCAGGAGAGACCCAGTACTTC. Translated, it gives CASGREGAGETQYF.

This clonotype was seen a single time. This may be a read error, as it is one base from a much larger clone. The chain couples TRBV28 to TRBJ2-5; D is ambiguous. V was trimmed by 4 bases and J by 4 bases, leaving 16 bases between them. Per germline, CDR1 MDHEN and CDR2 SYDVKM. This CDR3 contains 15 residues. Here the CDR3 reads CASSSNTKVGETQYF. CDR3 coding DNA: TGTGCCAGCAGTTCGAACACAAAAGTAGGAGAGACCCAGTACTTC.

This clonotype was found a few times. V is TRBV19 and J is TRBJ2-7; TRBD1 is a possible D gene (6 bases). This CDR3 is 14 amino acids long. Germline V lookup: CDR1 LNHDA, CDR2 SQIVND (reference sequence). V was clipped by 4 bases and J by 0 bases, with 10 bases between them. The CDR3 region has the DNA TGTGCCAGTAGTACCACAGGGAGCTCCTACGAGCAGTACTTC. Translated: CASSTTGSSYEQYF.

This clonotype was observed at least ten times. The V and J genes are TRBV4-1 and TRBJ2-7; D possibly uses TRBD1 or TRBD2 (5 bases each). CDR3 length equals 15 residues. Germline V gene sequence: CDR1 MGHRA, CDR2 YSYEKL. With 0 bases removed from V and 4 bases from J, the gap between germline ends came to 13 bases. CDR3 sequence reads: CASSQETGRGYEQYF. DNA for the CDR3: TGCGCCAGCAGCCAAGAAACGGGAAGGGGTTACGAGCAGTACTTC.